The clone carrying this T cell receptor (beta chain) was counted between two and nine times. Its specificity is not known. The sample is drawn from a study of CD8+ T cells in alopecia areata. Whole-study results and caveats: Clonality was higher in lesional than normal scalp, especially in alopecia totalis/universalis.

cDNA reverse transcribed from extracted RNA served as the sequencing template. Only in-frame clones appear in the TCRdb table, and some are missing; sequencing was by immunoSEQ multiplex PCR. The data hold about 120,000 clones, with more than 30% observed a single time. The CDR3 length is 13 residues. Germline V gene data show CDR1 as SGHRS and CDR2 as YFSETQ. V gave up 4 bases and J gave up 5 bases, with 12 bases separating them. Sequencing used CD4+ T cells sorted from blood. This TCR was recovered from a human donor with alopecia areata. The chain employs TRBV5-1 and TRBJ1-2, with D uncertain. CDR3 sequence (DNA): TGCGCCAGCAGCCTCGACGGAGAGTATGGCTACACCTTC. Translation: CASSLDGEYGYTF.